The table lists the clone carrying this TCR beta chain with a few counts. Naive CD8 cells lacked CD45RO, underwent positive selection for CCR7 and left out terminally differentiated effector memory CD45RA+ cells. The data stem from a study of shared clonotypes between healthy human individuals. From germline, CDR1 is MNHEY and CDR2 SVGAGI. Trimming pared 0 bases from V and 3 bases from J, leaving 11 bases between. The CDR3 length is 15 residues. Replicate PCRs run on sorted subsets employed approximately 0.2 ug DNA, some 33,000 T cell genomes. Some clones are missing from TCRdb's copy, which holds only in-frame ones; the method was immunoSEQ multiplex PCR. The data contain around 550,000 clones, 85% to 95% of them singletons.

This TCR was sampled from a woman aged 25 to 39 in good health. J is TRBJ1-1 and V is TRBV6-5; D is possibly TRBD1 (5 bases). Sequenced material: naive CD8+ T cells sorted from blood. As DNA, the CDR3 is TGTGCCAGCAGTTACTCCCCAGGGCAGTACACTGAAGCTTTCTTT. Its protein is CASSYSPGQYTEAFF.